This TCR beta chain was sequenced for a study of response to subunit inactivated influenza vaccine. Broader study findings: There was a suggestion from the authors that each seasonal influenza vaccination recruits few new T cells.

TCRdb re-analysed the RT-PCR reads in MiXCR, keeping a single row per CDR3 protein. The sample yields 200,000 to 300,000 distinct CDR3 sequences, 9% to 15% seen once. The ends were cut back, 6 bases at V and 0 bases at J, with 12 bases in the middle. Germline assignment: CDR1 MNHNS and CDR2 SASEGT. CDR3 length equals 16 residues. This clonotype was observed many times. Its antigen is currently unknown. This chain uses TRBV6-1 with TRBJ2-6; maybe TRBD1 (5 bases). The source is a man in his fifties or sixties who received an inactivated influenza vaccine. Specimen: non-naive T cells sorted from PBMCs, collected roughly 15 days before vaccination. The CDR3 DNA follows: TGTGCCAGCAGGACAGAGTCTAGCTCTGGGGCCAACGTCCTGACTTTC. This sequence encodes CASRTESSSGANVLTF.